This TCR beta chain comes out of a study of blood T cell repertoires in COVID-19. TCRdb's table, derived via immunoSEQ multiplex PCR, lists solely in-frame clones and lacks some. The sample has 70,000 to 90,000 clones, 85% seen once. The sequencing input was peripheral blood. The TCR originated in a man over 45 with COVID-19, enrolled during active disease.

CDR3 nucleotides: TGTGCCAGCAGTGACGGGGGGGCCCACTACGAGCAGTACTTC. It is translated as CASSDGGAHYEQYF. J is TRBJ2-7 and V is TRBV2; 8 positions agree with TRBD2. The germline CDR1 and CDR2 sequences are SNHLY and FYNNEI. V was pared by 3 bases and J by 3 bases, with 4 bases of the junction left unmatched. The CDR3 is 14 residues long.